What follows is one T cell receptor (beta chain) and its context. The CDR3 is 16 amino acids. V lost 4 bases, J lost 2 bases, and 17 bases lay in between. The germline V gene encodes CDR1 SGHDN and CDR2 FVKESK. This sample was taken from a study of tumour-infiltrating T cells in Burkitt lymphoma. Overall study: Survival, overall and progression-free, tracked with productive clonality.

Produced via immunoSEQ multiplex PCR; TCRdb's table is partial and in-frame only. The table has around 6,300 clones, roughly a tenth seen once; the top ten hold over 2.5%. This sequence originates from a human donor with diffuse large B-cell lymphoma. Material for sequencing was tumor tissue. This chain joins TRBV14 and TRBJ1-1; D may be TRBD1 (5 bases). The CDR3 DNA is TGTGCCAGCAGCCGCTGGCCAGGGCGGCTAAACACTGAAGCTTTCTTT. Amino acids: CASSRWPGRLNTEAFF.